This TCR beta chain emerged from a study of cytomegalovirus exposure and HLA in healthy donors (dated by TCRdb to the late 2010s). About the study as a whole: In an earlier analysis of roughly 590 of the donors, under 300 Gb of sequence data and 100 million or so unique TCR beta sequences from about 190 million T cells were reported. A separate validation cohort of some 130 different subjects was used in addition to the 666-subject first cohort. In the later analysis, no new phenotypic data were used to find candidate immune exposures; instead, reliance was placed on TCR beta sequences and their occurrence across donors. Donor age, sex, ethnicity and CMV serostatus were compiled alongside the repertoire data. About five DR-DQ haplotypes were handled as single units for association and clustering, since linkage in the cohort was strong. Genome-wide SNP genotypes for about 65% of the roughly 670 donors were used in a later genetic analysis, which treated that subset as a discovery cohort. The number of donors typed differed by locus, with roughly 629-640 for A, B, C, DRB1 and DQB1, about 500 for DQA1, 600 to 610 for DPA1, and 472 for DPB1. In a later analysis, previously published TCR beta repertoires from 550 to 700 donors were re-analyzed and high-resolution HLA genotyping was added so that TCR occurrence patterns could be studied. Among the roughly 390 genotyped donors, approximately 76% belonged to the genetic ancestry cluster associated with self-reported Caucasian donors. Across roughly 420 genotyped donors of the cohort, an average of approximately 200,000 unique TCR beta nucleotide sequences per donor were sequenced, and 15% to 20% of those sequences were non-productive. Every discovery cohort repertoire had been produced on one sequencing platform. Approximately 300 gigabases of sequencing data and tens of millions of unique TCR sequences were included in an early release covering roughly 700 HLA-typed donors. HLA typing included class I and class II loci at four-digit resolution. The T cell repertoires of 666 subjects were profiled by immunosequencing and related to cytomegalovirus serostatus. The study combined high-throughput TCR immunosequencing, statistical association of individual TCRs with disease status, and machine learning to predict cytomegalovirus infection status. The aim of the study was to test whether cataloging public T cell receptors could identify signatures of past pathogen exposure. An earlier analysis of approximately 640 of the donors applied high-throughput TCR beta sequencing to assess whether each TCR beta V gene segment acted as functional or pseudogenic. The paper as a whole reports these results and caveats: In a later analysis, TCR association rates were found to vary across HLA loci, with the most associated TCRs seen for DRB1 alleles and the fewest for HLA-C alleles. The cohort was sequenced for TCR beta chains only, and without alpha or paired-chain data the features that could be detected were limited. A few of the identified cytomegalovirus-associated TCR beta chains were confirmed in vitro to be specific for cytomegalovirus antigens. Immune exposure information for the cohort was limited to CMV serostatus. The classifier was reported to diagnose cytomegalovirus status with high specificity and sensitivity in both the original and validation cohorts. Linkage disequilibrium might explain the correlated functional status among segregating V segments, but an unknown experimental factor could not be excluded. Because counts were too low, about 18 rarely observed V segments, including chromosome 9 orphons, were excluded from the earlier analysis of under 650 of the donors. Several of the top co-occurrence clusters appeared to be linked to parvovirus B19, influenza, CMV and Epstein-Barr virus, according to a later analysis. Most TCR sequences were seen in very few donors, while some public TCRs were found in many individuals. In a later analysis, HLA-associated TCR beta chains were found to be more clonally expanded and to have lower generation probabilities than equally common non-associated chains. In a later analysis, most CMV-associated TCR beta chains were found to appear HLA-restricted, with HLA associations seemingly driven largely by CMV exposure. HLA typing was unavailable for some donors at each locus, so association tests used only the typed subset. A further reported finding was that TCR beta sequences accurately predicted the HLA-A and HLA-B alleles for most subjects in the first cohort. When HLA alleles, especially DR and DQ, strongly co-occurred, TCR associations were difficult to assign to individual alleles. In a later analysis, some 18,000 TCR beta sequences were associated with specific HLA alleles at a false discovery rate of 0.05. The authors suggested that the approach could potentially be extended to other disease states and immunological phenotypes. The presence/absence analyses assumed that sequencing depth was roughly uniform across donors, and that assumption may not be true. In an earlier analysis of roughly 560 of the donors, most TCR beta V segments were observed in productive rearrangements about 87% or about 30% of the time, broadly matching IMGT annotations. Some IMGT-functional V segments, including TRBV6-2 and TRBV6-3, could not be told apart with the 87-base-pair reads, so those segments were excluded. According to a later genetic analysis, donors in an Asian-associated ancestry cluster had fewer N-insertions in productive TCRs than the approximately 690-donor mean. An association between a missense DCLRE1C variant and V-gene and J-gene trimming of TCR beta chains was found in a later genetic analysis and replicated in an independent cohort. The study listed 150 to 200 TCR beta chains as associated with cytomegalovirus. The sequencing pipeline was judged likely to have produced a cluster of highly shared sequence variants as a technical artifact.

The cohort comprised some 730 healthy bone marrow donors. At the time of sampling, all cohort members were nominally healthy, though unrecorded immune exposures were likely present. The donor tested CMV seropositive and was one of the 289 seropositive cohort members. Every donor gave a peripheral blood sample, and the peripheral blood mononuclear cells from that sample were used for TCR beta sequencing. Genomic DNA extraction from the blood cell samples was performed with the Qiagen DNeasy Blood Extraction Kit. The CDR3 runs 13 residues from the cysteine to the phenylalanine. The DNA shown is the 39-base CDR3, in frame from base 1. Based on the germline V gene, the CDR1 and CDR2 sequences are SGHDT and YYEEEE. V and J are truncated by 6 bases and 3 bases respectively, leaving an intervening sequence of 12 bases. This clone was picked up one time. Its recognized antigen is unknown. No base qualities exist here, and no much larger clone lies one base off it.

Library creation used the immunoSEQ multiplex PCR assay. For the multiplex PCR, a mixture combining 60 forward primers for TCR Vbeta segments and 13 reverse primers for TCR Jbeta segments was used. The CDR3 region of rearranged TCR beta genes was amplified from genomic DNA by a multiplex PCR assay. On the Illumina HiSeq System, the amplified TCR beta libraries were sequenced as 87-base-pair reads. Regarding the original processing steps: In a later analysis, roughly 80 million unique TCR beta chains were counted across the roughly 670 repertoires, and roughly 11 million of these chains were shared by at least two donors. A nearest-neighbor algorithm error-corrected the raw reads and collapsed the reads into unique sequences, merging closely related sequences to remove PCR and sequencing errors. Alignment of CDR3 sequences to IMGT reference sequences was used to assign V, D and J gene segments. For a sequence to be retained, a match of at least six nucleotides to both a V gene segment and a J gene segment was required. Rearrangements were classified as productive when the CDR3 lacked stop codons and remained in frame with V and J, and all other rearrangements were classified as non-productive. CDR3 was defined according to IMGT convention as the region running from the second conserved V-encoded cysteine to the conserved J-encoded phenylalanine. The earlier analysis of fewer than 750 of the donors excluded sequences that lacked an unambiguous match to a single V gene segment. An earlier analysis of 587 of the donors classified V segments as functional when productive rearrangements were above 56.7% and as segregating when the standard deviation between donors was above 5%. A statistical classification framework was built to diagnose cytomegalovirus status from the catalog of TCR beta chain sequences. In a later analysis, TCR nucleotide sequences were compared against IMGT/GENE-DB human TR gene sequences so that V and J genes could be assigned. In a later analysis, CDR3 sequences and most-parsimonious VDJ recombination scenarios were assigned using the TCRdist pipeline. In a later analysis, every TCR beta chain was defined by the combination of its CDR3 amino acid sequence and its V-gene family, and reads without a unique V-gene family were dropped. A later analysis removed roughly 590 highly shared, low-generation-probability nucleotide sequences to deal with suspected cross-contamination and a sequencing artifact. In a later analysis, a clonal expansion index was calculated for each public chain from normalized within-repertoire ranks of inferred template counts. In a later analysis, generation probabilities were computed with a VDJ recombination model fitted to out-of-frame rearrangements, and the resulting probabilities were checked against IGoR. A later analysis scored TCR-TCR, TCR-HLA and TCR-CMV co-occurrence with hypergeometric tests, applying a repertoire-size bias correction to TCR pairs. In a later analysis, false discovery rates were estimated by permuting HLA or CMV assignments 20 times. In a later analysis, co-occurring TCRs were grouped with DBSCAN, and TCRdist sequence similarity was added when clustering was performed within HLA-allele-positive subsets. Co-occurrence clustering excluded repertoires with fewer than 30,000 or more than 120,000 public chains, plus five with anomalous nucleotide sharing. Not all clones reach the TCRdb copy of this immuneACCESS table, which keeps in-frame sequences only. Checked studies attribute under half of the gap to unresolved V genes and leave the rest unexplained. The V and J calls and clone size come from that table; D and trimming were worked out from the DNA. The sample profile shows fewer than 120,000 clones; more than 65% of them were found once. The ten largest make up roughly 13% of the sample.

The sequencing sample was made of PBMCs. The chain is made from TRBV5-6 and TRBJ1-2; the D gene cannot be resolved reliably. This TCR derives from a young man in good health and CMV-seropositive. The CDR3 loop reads CASTPAGHYGYTF. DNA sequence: TGTGCCAGCACCCCGGCGGGCCACTATGGCTACACCTTC.